This record covers a single TCR beta chain. Its antigen is unknown. This record comes from a study of monozygotic twins with cystic fibrosis. Study outcomes and limitations: Monozygotic CF twins shared more identical nucleotide clonotypes than unrelated patients.

Using immunoSEQ multiplex PCR, the repertoire was profiled, and TCRdb retains in-frame clones only, with some absent. The sample contains about 39,000 clones, approximately 90% of which appear only once. The CDR3 is 14 amino acids. Between the trimmed V and J ends, which lost 6 bases and 3 bases, there was a span of 13 bases. CDR1 is MGHDK and CDR2 is SYGVNS in the germline V gene. The sequenced sample consisted of blood. The chain couples TRBV25-1 to TRBJ2-3; TRBD2 is a possible D gene (5 bases). The sequence was collected from a boy aged 2-9 years with cystic fibrosis. The DNA for the CDR3 is TGTGCCAGCAGCGCGCGGGCAACGACAGATACGCAGTATTTT. It codes for CASSARATTDTQYF.